Following are 20 T cell receptor beta chains from one sample sequenced in a study of T cell changes during pregnancy in multiple sclerosis. TCRdb's copy holds only in-frame clones and misses some; the assay was immunoSEQ multiplex PCR. The repertoire holds about 24,000 clones, with 75% to 90% as singletons. Sequencing was performed on CD8+ T cells from peripheral blood mononuclear cells, taken in the first trimester of pregnancy. These receptor sequences come from a female donor in good health, enrolled as a control in a pregnancy study.

The chain carries TRBV4-2 and TRBJ2-7, with TRBD2 identical over 8 bases. Losses at the gene ends were 4 bases for V and 5 bases for J; bases not matched to a gene: 10. This CDR3 has 15 residues. Per germline, CDR1 LGHNA and CDR2 YNFKEQ. The CDR3 DNA reads as TGTGCCAGCAGCCTATCCTTGACTAGCGCCGACGAGCAGTACTTC. It yields the protein CASSLSLTSADEQYF.

The V call is TRBV27, the J call TRBJ2-2, with unresolved D. This CDR3 region has 11 residues. Deletions cut 5 bases from V and 5 bases from J, with 3 bases between. Germline V gives CDR1 MNHEY, CDR2 SMNVEV (reference sequence). The CDR3 DNA reads TGTGCCAGCAGTCGTACCGGGGAGCTGTTTTTT. Translating gives CASSRTGELFF.

The V and J genes are TRBV9 and TRBJ1-1; TRBD1 aligns across 10 bases. The CDR3 runs to 18 residues. Germline V gives CDR1 SGDLS, CDR2 YYNGEE. V shed 3 bases and J 1 base; nucleotides not matched to a gene: 12. CDR3 region: CASSGRDRGNGSNTEAFF. In DNA, the CDR3 is TGTGCCAGCAGCGGCCGGGACAGGGGAAATGGATCGAACACTGAAGCTTTCTTT. Supplemented by reference TRBV9 and TRBJ1-1, the full variable domain reads DSGVTQTPKHLITATGQRVTLRCSPRSGDLSVYWYQQSLDQGLQFLIQYYNGEERAKGNILERFSAQQFPDLHSELNLSSLELGDSALYFCASSGRDRGNGSNTEAFFGQGTRLTVV.

The rearrangement joins TRBV11-1 to TRBJ2-7, with D perhaps matching TRBD2 (6 bases). The V end was cut by 5 bases, the J end by 3 bases, with 17 bases between. Germline values: CDR1 SGHAT, CDR2 FQDESV (reference sequence). This CDR3 is 15 amino acids long. CDR3: CASSPPVAGNYEQYF. DNA of the CDR3: TGTGCCAGCAGCCCCCCAGTGGCGGGGAACTACGAGCAGTACTTC.

A word on this clone: A read error may produce the germline difference seen at one junction end. The rearrangement joins TRBV11-3 to TRBJ2-1; D is unclear. In germline, CDR1 is SGHNT, CDR2 YENEEA. The CDR3 sequence is 15 residues long. CDR3 DNA sequence: TGTGCCAGCAGCCTAGACTCTAGCTCCTACAATGAGCAGTTCTTC. Protein product: CASSLDSSSYNEQFF.

A word on this clone: A read error may account for a junction end that differs from germline. V and J are TRBV7-9 and TRBJ2-1, with 8 bases lining up with TRBD1. This CDR3 is built from 15 residues. CDR1 and CDR2 (germline): SEHNR, FQNEAQ (reference sequence). DNA for the CDR3: TGCGCCAGCAGCCCCCGACAGGGGATCTACAATGAGCAGTTCTTC. Translating gives CASSPRQGIYNEQFF.

J is TRBJ1-3 and V is TRBV25-1; D call uncertain. Trimming took off 3 bases at V and 0 bases at J, with 9 bases between the two ends. This CDR3 spans 15 amino acids. CDR1 MGHDK and CDR2 SYGVNS come from the germline V gene. The CDR3 sequence is CASSDPTGSGNTIYF. The DNA of the CDR3 is TGTGCCAGCAGTGACCCCACGGGCTCTGGAAACACCATATATTTT.

The chain carries TRBV27 and TRBJ2-7; 7 positions agree with TRBD1. From germline, CDR1 is MNHEY and CDR2 SMNVEV (reference sequence). There are 14 residues in the CDR3. V shed 1 base and J 5 bases; nucleotides not matched to a gene: 5. For the CDR3, the DNA is TGTGCCAGCAGTTTATGGAAGGGGGCAAACGAGCAGTACTTC. Translating gives CASSLWKGANEQYF.

Turning to this clone: The junction departs from germline at one end; a sequencing error may be responsible. The chain joins TRBV7-7 to TRBJ2-5; D is possibly TRBD2 (5 bases). Germline V gene data show CDR1 as SSHAT and CDR2 as FNYEAQ (reference sequence). This CDR3 region has 13 residues. The CDR3 DNA reads TGTGCTAGCAGCCCGGAGGCCGAAGAGACCCAGTACTTC. Its translation: CASSPEAEETQYF.

This clone was detected a few times. The chain is built from TRBV15 and TRBJ1-5, with a weak D call TRBD1 (6 bases). Looked up from germline, CDR1 is LNHNV and CDR2 is YYDKDF (reference sequence). V shed 6 bases and J shed 6 bases, with 18 bases lying between them. This CDR3 comprises 15 residues. DNA for the CDR3: TGTGCCACCAGTCCGGGACAACAAGGGTTTCAGCCCCAGCATTTT. Translated: CATSPGQQGFQPQHF.

The rearrangement joins TRBV5-8 to TRBJ2-7; TRBD2 might be the D (5 bases). In germline, CDR1 is SGHTS, CDR2 YDEGEE. The CDR3 consists of 14 residues. V was pared by 0 bases and J by 5 bases, with 12 bases between. The CDR3 spells CASSLGRLPNEQYF. The CDR3, as DNA: TGTGCCAGCAGCTTGGGTCGACTACCCAACGAGCAGTACTTC.

The chain links TRBV5-6 to TRBJ1-6; no clear D gene. The V and J ends lost 5 bases and 7 bases respectively, with 19 bases between them. CDR3 size: 16 residues. CDR1 and CDR2 from the germline V gene are SGHDT and YYEEEE. CDR3 in DNA: TGTGCCAGCAGGGTTACGAGGGAAGGGAACAATTCACCCCTCCACTTT. Translated: CASRVTREGNNSPLHF.

This chain links TRBV4-1 with TRBJ2-2; no reliable D call. V lost 0 bases, J lost 0 bases, and 8 bases lay in between. Looked up from germline, CDR1 is MGHRA and CDR2 is YSYEKL. The CDR3 runs 16 residues. CDR3 in amino acids: CASSQDDTTNTGELFF. CDR3 DNA: TGCGCCAGCAGCCAAGATGACACCACGAACACCGGGGAGCTGTTTTTT.

The chain links TRBV7-3 to TRBJ1-6, with D unresolved. Germline CDR1 is SGHTA and CDR2 is FQGTGA. The germline V and J ends were trimmed by 3 bases and 11 bases, with 11 bases remaining between them. The CDR3 covers 13 residues. Written as DNA, the CDR3 is TGTGCCAGCAGCTTTCGAGGCCGGGCACCCCTCCACTTT. Residues: CASSFRGRAPLHF.

The chain employs TRBV9 and TRBJ1-2; D gene uncertain. V was cut by 2 bases and J by 8 bases, with 19 bases left in between. The length of the CDR3 is 15 residues. In germline, CDR1 is SGDLS, CDR2 YYNGEE. The CDR3, as DNA: TGTGCCAGCAGCGTCATCGATTCTTCAAGAGAAGGCTACACCTTC. Encoded protein: CASSVIDSSREGYTF.

The CDR3 region is CASRGRSSYNSPLHF. The DNA of the CDR3 is TGTGCCAGCAGGGGGAGGAGCTCCTATAATTCACCCCTCCACTTT. V and J are TRBV2 and TRBJ1-6; D is ambiguous. Germline-derived CDR1 and CDR2 are SNHLY and FYNNEI. V lost 6 bases to trimming and J lost 0 bases, with 9 bases between them. The length of the CDR3 is 15 residues.

V and J are TRBV11-1 and TRBJ1-1; TRBD1 agrees at 8 bases. CDR1 is SGHAT and CDR2 is FQDESV in the germline V gene (reference sequence). The CDR3 totals 15 residues. V lost 4 bases and J lost 7; bases outside the gene matches: 11. The CDR3 sequence is CASSSMTGDDIEAFF. The CDR3 bases are TGTGCCAGCAGCTCCATGACAGGGGATGATATTGAAGCTTTCTTT. Based on the CDR3 plus reference TRBV11-1 and TRBJ1-1, the full variable domain is EAEVAQSPRYKITEKSQAVAFWCDPISGHATLYWYRQILGQGPELLVQFQDESVVDDSQLPKDRFSAERLKGVDSTLKIQPAELGDSAMYLCASSSMTGDDIEAFFGQGTRLTVV.

This chain links TRBV28 with TRBJ2-5; 11 positions match TRBD2. V shed 3 bases and J 5 bases; nucleotides not matched to a gene: 8. Per the germline V gene, CDR1 is MDHEN and CDR2 is SYDVKM. The CDR3 contains 16 residues. The CDR3 protein is CASSFIAGGPRETQYF. CDR3 DNA sequence: TGTGCCAGCAGTTTCATAGCGGGGGGGCCCCGGGAGACCCAGTACTTC.

The CDR3: CASSSRQGANLHYGYTF. DNA for the CDR3: TGTGCCAGCAGCTCCAGACAGGGGGCCAATCTACACTATGGCTACACCTTC. V usage is TRBV7-6 and J usage is TRBJ1-2; 10 positions agree with TRBD1. Trimming removed 4 bases from V and 3 bases from J; junction bases left unmatched: 11. The CDR3 is made up of 17 amino acids. Germline V CDR1 and CDR2: SGHVS, FNYEAQ.

The rearrangement uses TRBV6-5 and TRBJ1-2; D is unresolved. Trimming removed 10 bases from V and 6 bases from J, with 12 bases in between. The germline V gene encodes CDR1 MNHEY and CDR2 SVGAGI. The CDR3 contains 11 residues. This CDR3 reads CATRSVNGYTF. CDR3 nucleotides: TGTGCCACCCGAAGCGTAAATGGCTACACCTTC.